A single sample is the source of the 27 T cell receptor beta chains below, sequenced in a study of cytomegalovirus exposure and HLA in healthy donors (dated by TCRdb to about 2017). The protocol used for the library was the immunoSEQ multiplex PCR assay. For the multiplex PCR, a mixture combining 60 forward primers for TCR Vbeta segments and 13 reverse primers for TCR Jbeta segments was used. Sourced from immuneACCESS, this table was stored by TCRdb with only in-frame sequences that have V and J called. A share of the clones is absent; for the studies checked, an unresolved V gene accounts for under half, and the remainder has no known explanation. This sample's clone table shows 200,000 to 250,000 clones. Together, the top ten hold roughly 1.2% of the sample. Sample: PBMCs. The receptors were gathered from a girl aged 2 to 10 in good health and CMV-seropositive.

The chain uses TRBV28 and TRBJ1-5, with a tentative D call TRBD1 (5 bases). Germline lookup yields CDR1 MDHEN and CDR2 SYDVKM. The CDR3 spans 16 residues. Trimming pared 3 bases from V and 3 bases from J, leaving 15 bases between. The DNA for the CDR3 is TGTGCCAGCAGTTTTGGATCGGGGGAAATCAATCAGCCCCAGCATTTT. The encoded protein is CASSFGSGEINQPQHF.

J is TRBJ2-3 and V is TRBV9; 9 nucleotides line up with TRBD2. Germline CDR1 is SGDLS and CDR2 is YYNGEE. This CDR3 contains 16 residues. J was trimmed by 4 bases and V by 0 bases; bases with no gene match: 6. The CDR3 DNA follows: TGTGCCAGCAGCGTAGGAATAGGCGGGAGGGCAGATACGCAGTATTTT. Its translation is CASSVGIGGRADTQYF. Full variable domain (missing parts from reference TRBV9 and TRBJ2-3): DSGVTQTPKHLITATGQRVTLRCSPRSGDLSVYWYQQSLDQGLQFLIQYYNGEERAKGNILERFSAQQFPDLHSELNLSSLELGDSALYFCASSVGIGGRADTQYFGPGTRLTVL.

The genes are TRBV13 and TRBJ2-5; no reliable D call. The CDR3 totals 14 residues. V was shortened by 2 bases and J by 9 bases, with 16 bases between the two germline ends. Germline V CDR1 and CDR2: PRHDT, FYEKMQ (reference sequence). The chain's CDR3 is CASSLPARRVPQYF. The CDR3 DNA follows: TGTGCCAGCAGCTTACCCGCTAGAAGAGTGCCCCAGTACTTC.

V gene TRBV4-1 combines with J gene TRBJ2-7, with D possibly TRBD2 on 6 matching bases. This CDR3 is 14 amino acids long. V was pared by 4 bases and J by 7 bases, with 17 bases between. Germline V lookup: CDR1 MGHRA, CDR2 YSYEKL. CDR3 in DNA: TGCGCCAGCAGCCCTAGCGTGACGACAGAAGAGCAGTACTTC. Its translation is CASSPSVTTEEQYF.

The genes are TRBV27 and TRBJ2-7; 12 bases line up with TRBD2. Germline V CDR1 and CDR2: MNHEY, SMNVEV (reference sequence). The CDR3 contains 14 residues. V gave up 3 bases and J gave up 6 bases; unmatched junction bases: 3. The CDR3 protein is CASSFTGLAGEQYF. For the CDR3, the DNA is TGTGCCAGCAGTTTTACGGGACTAGCGGGCGAGCAGTACTTC.

The chain uses TRBV30 and TRBJ1-1; weak D call: TRBD1 (6 bases). The V end lost 1 base, the J end lost 3 bases, and 9 bases lay between the germline ends. CDR1 is GTSNPN and CDR2 is SVGIG in the germline V gene (reference sequence). The CDR3 extends over 13 amino acids. DNA of the CDR3: TGTGCCTGGAGTGCGGACAGCTACACTGAAGCTTTCTTT. Translated: CAWSADSYTEAFF.

The CDR3 here is CASSGGYENTEAFF. CDR3 bases: TGTGCCAGCTCCGGGGGGTATGAGAACACTGAAGCTTTCTTT. This rearrangement joins TRBV18 to TRBJ1-1, with D tentatively TRBD1 (5 bases). Germline CDR1 reads KGHSH; CDR2 reads LQKENI. The CDR3 spans 14 residues. V was trimmed by 6 bases and J by 1 base, leaving 12 bases between them.

The chain is built from TRBV4-1 and TRBJ2-7; a weak D match, TRBD2 (6 bases). Per the germline V gene, CDR1 is MGHRA and CDR2 is YSYEKL. This CDR3 is 15 amino acids long. The germline V and J ends were trimmed by 4 bases and 3 bases, with 16 bases remaining between them. The DNA for the CDR3 is TGCGCCAGCAGCCGAGGAGCGACTAGAATCTACGAGCAGTACTTC. It is translated as CASSRGATRIYEQYF.

This chain joins TRBV28 and TRBJ2-1; D is unclear. Germline V gene data show CDR1 as MDHEN and CDR2 as SYDVKM. Trimming stripped 3 bases from V and 6 bases from J, with 15 bases between. This CDR3 is built from 15 residues. The CDR3 nucleotides are TGTGCCAGCAGTTTGGTGCAGATTATCCCCAATGAGCAGTTCTTC. Amino acid sequence: CASSLVQIIPNEQFF.

The genes are TRBV28 and TRBJ2-7; 10 bases agree with TRBD1. Germline CDR1 and CDR2: MDHEN and SYDVKM. The V and J ends lost 11 bases and 9 bases, in that order; junction bases with no gene match: 10. This CDR3 has 12 residues. As DNA, the CDR3 is TGTGCCGCGGGCCGGGACAGGGGATGGCAGTACTTC. It encodes CAAGRDRGWQYF.

CDR3 coding DNA: TGCGCCAGCAGCTCAGGACAGGGGGCGAGAGAGCAGTACTTC. As protein: CASSSGQGAREQYF. V and J are TRBV5-1 and TRBJ2-7; 11 bases align to TRBD1. The germline CDR1 and CDR2 sequences are SGHRS and YFSETQ. V lost 3 bases to trimming and J lost 7 bases; unmatched junction nucleotides: 6. CDR3 length: 14 amino acids.

The rearrangement joins TRBV2 to TRBJ1-5; 8 nucleotides align to TRBD1. V lost 6 bases and J lost 10; bases outside the gene matches: 8. Germline loops: CDR1 SNHLY, CDR2 FYNNEI. The CDR3 contains 13 residues. The CDR3 nucleotides are TGTGCCAGCAGGCAGGGGGCTTCGAATCCCCAGCATTTT. This translates into CASRQGASNPQHF.

As to this clone: One end of the junction varies from germline; a read error may be responsible. This sequence joins TRBV5-1 and TRBJ2-1, with no clear D. Germline assignment: CDR1 SGHRS and CDR2 YFSETQ. This CDR3 comprises 11 residues. In DNA form, the CDR3 reads TGCGCCAGCAGCTCCGACAATGAGCAGTTCTTC. Protein sequence: CASSSDNEQFF.

The V and J genes are TRBV2 and TRBJ2-1; 10 bases are shared with TRBD2. Per germline, CDR1 SNHLY and CDR2 FYNNEI. V gave up 5 bases and J gave up 7 bases; unmatched junction bases: 11. CDR3 length: 16 amino acids. The CDR3 DNA is TGTGCCAGCAGTCGAGAGGCCCTAGCGGGAGTAAATGAGCAGTTCTTC. Translation: CASSREALAGVNEQFF.

The chain combines TRBV9 with TRBJ1-1; 7 positions agree with TRBD1. The germline V gene has CDR1 SGDLS and CDR2 YYNGEE. The CDR3 has 15 residues. After removal of 3 bases from V and 0 bases from J, the junction contained 5 bases not matched to a gene. The CDR3 bases are TGTGCCAGCAGCGGAGGGGGCACCCTGAACACTGAAGCTTTCTTT. This codes for CASSGGGTLNTEAFF.

The gene calls are TRBV2 and TRBJ2-2; 8 bases are shared with TRBD2. Losses at the gene ends were 9 bases for V and 6 bases for J; bases not matched to a gene: 9. The germline V gene encodes CDR1 SNHLY and CDR2 FYNNEI. The length of the CDR3 is 14 residues. The CDR3 DNA reads TGTGCCAGAAAGGTGGCGGGAGGTCCCGGGGAGCTGTTTTTT. Translated: CARKVAGGPGELFF.

J is TRBJ2-2 and V is TRBV10-2; TRBD1 matches 8 bases. The germline gives CDR1 WSHSY, CDR2 SAAADI. V shed 0 bases, J shed 5 bases, and the junction held 5 bases outside the gene matches. The CDR3 is 16 amino acids. CDR3 protein: CASSESLTGVTGELFF. CDR3 bases: TGCGCCAGCAGTGAGTCCCTGACAGGGGTTACCGGGGAGCTGTTTTTT.

The chain carries TRBV5-1 and TRBJ2-3; 9 bases agree with TRBD1. The germline gives CDR1 SGHRS, CDR2 YFSETQ. Trimming removed 3 bases from V and 3 bases from J; junction bases left unmatched: 8. The CDR3 covers 16 residues. The CDR3: CASSWGQGAQTDTQYF. The CDR3 DNA is TGCGCCAGCAGCTGGGGACAGGGAGCTCAGACAGATACGCAGTATTTT. Together with reference TRBV5-1 and TRBJ2-3, the CDR3 gives the full variable domain: KAGVTQTPRYLIKTRGQQVTLSCSPISGHRSVSWYQQTPGQGLQFLFEYFSETQRNKGNFPGRFSGRQFSNSRSEMNVSTLELGDSALYLCASSWGQGAQTDTQYFGPGTRLTVL.

The chain is built from TRBV5-1 and TRBJ2-7; D is unclear. The V gene lost 3 bases and the J gene lost 5 bases, with 9 bases spanning the gap. From germline, CDR1 is SGHRS and CDR2 YFSETQ. The CDR3 is 12 amino acids. As DNA, the CDR3 is TGCGCCAGCAGCTCTTACGAGAACGAGCAGTACTTC. It translates to CASSSYENEQYF. The full variable domain, rest sourced from reference TRBV5-1 and TRBJ2-7, is KAGVTQTPRYLIKTRGQQVTLSCSPISGHRSVSWYQQTPGQGLQFLFEYFSETQRNKGNFPGRFSGRQFSNSRSEMNVSTLELGDSALYLCASSSYENEQYFGPGTRLTVT.

The chain combines TRBV9 with TRBJ2-2, with D possibly being TRBD1 (5 bases). This CDR3 is built from 15 residues. Germline V gene sequence: CDR1 SGDLS, CDR2 YYNGEE. Trimming cost V 3 bases and J 5 bases, with 14 bases left between them. The CDR3 DNA is TGTGCCAGCAGCGGGGGCAAGCTCCTGACCGGGGAGCTGTTTTTT. Its protein product is CASSGGKLLTGELFF.

This rearrangement joins TRBV6-1 to TRBJ1-5; D is perhaps TRBD1 (5 bases). The CDR3 is 14 residues long. Germline V gives CDR1 MNHNS, CDR2 SASEGT. V lost 5 bases to trimming and J lost 4 bases, with 12 bases between them. CDR3: CASSMDTPNQPQHF. CDR3 nucleotides: TGTGCCAGCAGTATGGACACCCCAAATCAGCCCCAGCATTTT.

The chain links TRBV19 to TRBJ2-5, with a tentative D call TRBD1 (6 bases). V was cut by 6 bases and J by 0 bases, with 20 bases left in between. CDR1 is LNHDA, CDR2 SQIVND, per germline (reference sequence). CDR3 length: 17 amino acids. CDR3 DNA sequence: TGTGCCAGTAGCTCAGGGGCCTCCCTATACCACCAAGAGACCCAGTACTTC. This sequence encodes CASSSGASLYHQETQYF.

The genes are TRBV27 and TRBJ1-2; 8 nucleotides agree with TRBD1. This CDR3 spans 14 amino acids. From germline, CDR1 is MNHEY and CDR2 SMNVEV (reference sequence). The junction had 8 bases not matched to a gene; V was cut back by 3 bases and J by 8 bases. Here the CDR3 reads CASSFTGRQGGYTF. The CDR3, as DNA: TGTGCCAGCAGTTTTACAGGGCGACAGGGGGGCTACACCTTC.

The CDR3 DNA is TGTGCCAGCAGCTTAGGCGTCGCAGGGGGAACCGGGGAGCTGTTTTTT. This encodes CASSLGVAGGTGELFF. This chain connects TRBV5-8 to TRBJ2-2; 7 bases match TRBD1. This CDR3 is built from 16 residues. V lost 2 bases, J lost 5 bases, and 9 bases stayed unmatched. The germline V gene encodes CDR1 SGHTS and CDR2 YDEGEE.

CDR3 region: CASSRSGSHYEQYF. As DNA, the CDR3 is TGTGCCAGCAGCCGGTCCGGGAGTCACTACGAGCAGTACTTC. The genes are TRBV7-6 and TRBJ2-7, with D perhaps matching TRBD2 (6 bases). The CDR3 sequence is 14 residues long. V lost 5 bases and J 3 bases, leaving 14 bases between the germline ends. Per the germline V gene, CDR1 is SGHVS and CDR2 is FNYEAQ.

V gene TRBV30 combines with J gene TRBJ1-1, with 10 bases fitting TRBD1. From germline, CDR1 is GTSNPN and CDR2 SVGIG (reference sequence). J was trimmed by 1 base and V by 1 base; bases with no gene match: 9. This CDR3 comprises 17 residues. The CDR3 is CAWSDLGTGEGNTEAFF. In DNA form, the CDR3 reads TGTGCCTGGAGTGACCTGGGGACAGGGGAAGGGAACACTGAAGCTTTCTTT.

This chain joins TRBV15 and TRBJ2-5; 7 bases are a match to TRBD2. CDR3 size: 16 residues. Germline V gene lookup returns CDR1 LNHNV and CDR2 YYDKDF (reference sequence). Losses at the gene ends were 1 base for V and 3 bases for J; bases not matched to a gene: 8. The CDR3 sequence: CATSRGASGGEETQYF. The CDR3 region has the DNA TGTGCCACCAGCAGAGGGGCTAGCGGAGGTGAAGAGACCCAGTACTTC.